Each of the 23 T cell receptor beta chains below was sequenced from the same sample in a study of radiotherapy plus CTLA-4 blockade in lung cancer. Assay: immunoSEQ multiplex PCR; the TCRdb copy retains only in-frame clones and omits some. The sample has about 54,000 clones, approximately 79% seen once. The specimen was peripheral blood, collected from a patient treated with radiotherapy plus ipilimumab. The source is a human donor with non-small cell lung cancer who had a partial response to radiotherapy plus ipilimumab.

This chain links TRBV28 with TRBJ1-1; 7 bases are shared with TRBD1. Germline lookup yields CDR1 MDHEN and CDR2 SYDVKM. With V trimmed by 3 bases and J by 5 bases, 6 bases remained unmatched. This CDR3 is built from 14 residues. The CDR3 DNA reads as TGTGCCAGCAGTTTTGGGCAGGGGGGTACTGAAGCTTTCTTT. It specifies CASSFGQGGTEAFF.

The chain is built from TRBV9 and TRBJ2-5; 7 bases match TRBD2. Looked up from germline, CDR1 is SGDLS and CDR2 is YYNGEE. V shed 1 base, J shed 5 bases, and the junction held 5 bases outside the gene matches. The CDR3 contains 14 residues. CDR3 in amino acids: CASSVTGGGETQYF. The CDR3 region has the DNA TGTGCCAGCAGCGTAACGGGGGGAGGGGAGACCCAGTACTTC.

The V call is TRBV7-2, the J call TRBJ2-5; TRBD2 aligns across 7 bases. Germline V gene data show CDR1 as SGHTA and CDR2 as FQGNSA. V dropped 2 bases and J dropped 1; count of bases not matched to a gene: 7. This CDR3 contains 16 residues. The CDR3 DNA sequence: TGTGCCAGCAGCTTATCGGCAGCGGGGCTCCAAGAGACCCAGTACTTC. As protein: CASSLSAAGLQETQYF.

This chain links TRBV5-1 with TRBJ1-4; D is ambiguous. The CDR3 is made up of 13 amino acids. V was cut by 8 bases and J by 0 bases, with 8 bases left in between. CDR1 is SGHRS, CDR2 YFSETQ, per germline. The CDR3 loop reads CASQKSTNEKLFF. The CDR3 coding sequence is TGCGCCAGTCAGAAATCAACTAATGAAAAACTGTTTTTT.

This clone has a single count. V gene TRBV7-9 combines with J gene TRBJ1-1; TRBD1 matches 8 bases. The CDR3 runs to 17 residues. The ends lost 4 bases at V and 0 bases at J; junction bases unmatched: 10. In germline, CDR1 is SEHNR, CDR2 FQNEAQ (reference sequence). The DNA of the CDR3 is TGTGCCAGCAGCTCTGCTGCAGGGGGCGCTATGAACACTGAAGCTTTCTTT. The encoded protein is CASSSAAGGAMNTEAFF. The variable domain in full, completed from reference TRBV7-9 and TRBJ1-1, reads DTGVSQNPRHKITKRGQNVTFRCDPISEHNRLYWYRQTLGQGPEFLTYFQNEAQLEKSRLLSDRFSAERPKGSFSTLEIQRTEQGDSAMYLCASSSAAGGAMNTEAFFGQGTRLTVV.

This clone was observed a single time. This sequence joins TRBV6-6 and TRBJ1-1, with D possibly TRBD1 on 6 matching bases. V was clipped by 2 bases and J by 4 bases, with 8 bases between them. The CDR3 is 13 amino acids. The germline V gene has CDR1 MNHNY and CDR2 SVGAGI (reference sequence). CDR3 region: CASSYDRRTEAFF. The CDR3 DNA is TGTGCCAGCAGTTACGACAGGCGCACTGAAGCTTTCTTT.

The V gene is TRBV5-1, the J gene TRBJ2-1; D gene uncertain. Germline values: CDR1 SGHRS, CDR2 YFSETQ. The CDR3 contains 13 residues. Trimming shortened V by 5 bases and J by 2 bases, and 8 bases separated the two germline ends. CDR3 amino acids: CASSSPTYNEQFF. The CDR3 DNA reads TGCGCCAGCAGTAGTCCGACCTACAATGAGCAGTTCTTC. The entire variable domain, with the rest obtained from reference TRBV5-1 and TRBJ2-1, is as follows: KAGVTQTPRYLIKTRGQQVTLSCSPISGHRSVSWYQQTPGQGLQFLFEYFSETQRNKGNFPGRFSGRQFSNSRSEMNVSTLELGDSALYLCASSSPTYNEQFFGPGTRLTVL.

This chain uses TRBV5-1 with TRBJ2-1, with 12 bases aligning to TRBD2. Germline assignment: CDR1 SGHRS and CDR2 YFSETQ. The CDR3 has 14 amino acids. J was trimmed by 10 bases and V by 4 bases; bases with no gene match: 6. The CDR3 DNA sequence: TGCGCCAGCAGCCTAGCGGGGGGGCGCGGGGAGCAGTTCTTC. It translates to CASSLAGGRGEQFF. Looking up the rest from reference TRBV5-1 and TRBJ2-1 gives the full variable domain: KAGVTQTPRYLIKTRGQQVTLSCSPISGHRSVSWYQQTPGQGLQFLFEYFSETQRNKGNFPGRFSGRQFSNSRSEMNVSTLELGDSALYLCASSLAGGRGEQFFGPGTRLTVL.

This chain uses TRBV6-5 with TRBJ2-2; D unresolved. The CDR3 is 15 amino acids. V lost 4 bases and J 4 bases, leaving 13 bases between the germline ends. Per the germline V gene, CDR1 is MNHEY and CDR2 is SVGAGI. The CDR3 reads CASSSTSMSTGELFF. The CDR3 DNA reads as TGTGCCAGCAGTTCCACTTCGATGAGCACCGGGGAGCTGTTTTTT.

The chain has TRBV6-6 and TRBJ2-2; 10 bases fit TRBD2. This CDR3 region has 15 residues. Germline V lookup: CDR1 MNHNY, CDR2 SVGAGI (reference sequence). The V gene end was trimmed by 7 bases and the J gene end by 6 bases; junction bases not matched to a gene: 8. This chain's CDR3 is CASTEAGGQAGELFF. The CDR3, as DNA: TGTGCCAGCACCGAAGCGGGGGGGCAAGCCGGGGAGCTGTTTTTT.

The chain links TRBV4-3 to TRBJ1-1; TRBD1 matches 7 bases. The CDR3 consists of 14 residues. V was pared by 1 base and J by 4 bases, with 3 bases of the junction left unmatched. Per germline, CDR1 LGHNA and CDR2 YSLEER. Here the CDR3 DNA reads TGCGCCAGCAGCCAAGCCCGACAGGGCACTGAAGCTTTCTTT. It yields the protein CASSQARQGTEAFF.

V gene TRBV6-5 combines with J gene TRBJ2-3, with a weak D call TRBD1 (5 bases). CDR3 length: 13 residues. V gave up 3 bases and J gave up 3 bases, with 7 bases separating them. The V gene's germline CDR1 is MNHEY and CDR2 SVGAGI. The CDR3 nucleotides read TGTGCCAGCAGTTATCGACAGACAGATACGCAGTATTTT. Amino acid sequence: CASSYRQTDTQYF.

The chain is built from TRBV7-9 and TRBJ1-1; TRBD1 matches 8 bases. J gave up 1 base and V 3 bases, and 4 bases lay outside the gene matches. The CDR3 has 15 residues. Germline CDR1 reads SEHNR; CDR2 reads FQNEAQ (reference sequence). CDR3 loop: CASSFKGQANTEAFF. The CDR3 coding sequence is TGTGCCAGCAGCTTCAAGGGACAGGCGAACACTGAAGCTTTCTTT. The complete variable domain, with remaining parts taken from reference TRBV7-9 and TRBJ1-1, reads DTGVSQNPRHKITKRGQNVTFRCDPISEHNRLYWYRQTLGQGPEFLTYFQNEAQLEKSRLLSDRFSAERPKGSFSTLEIQRTEQGDSAMYLCASSFKGQANTEAFFGQGTRLTVV.

This rearrangement joins TRBV6-1 to TRBJ1-1; D gene unclear. The V gene's germline CDR1 is MNHNS and CDR2 SASEGT. The CDR3 spans 15 residues. The V and J ends lost 4 bases and 1 base respectively, with 13 bases between them. CDR3 sequence: CASSVEPLRNTEAFF. CDR3 coding DNA: TGTGCCAGCAGTGTAGAACCCCTGAGGAACACTGAAGCTTTCTTT.

The chain has TRBV10-2 and TRBJ1-2; 12 bases are a match to TRBD1. Germline CDR1 and CDR2: WSHSY and SAAADI. J lost 0 bases, V lost 4 bases, and 6 bases had no gene match. CDR3 length equals 17 residues. CDR3 nucleotides: TGCGCCAGCAGTGCTGGGGGACAGGGGGCTACTAACTATGGCTACACCTTC. The encoded protein is CASSAGGQGATNYGYTF.

V is TRBV2 and J is TRBJ1-3; no clear D. Trimming removed 6 bases at V and 1 base at J, with 10 bases between. The CDR3 is 14 residues long. Germline V gene lookup returns CDR1 SNHLY and CDR2 FYNNEI. The CDR3 spells CASRPGGSGNTIYF. The CDR3 DNA reads TGTGCCAGCAGACCGGGTGGGTCTGGAAACACCATATATTTT.

The chain couples TRBV5-1 to TRBJ1-3; D is possibly TRBD1 (6 bases). The CDR3 is made up of 16 amino acids. V was cut by 4 bases and J by 0 bases, with 14 bases left in between. Germline V gives CDR1 SGHRS, CDR2 YFSETQ. The CDR3 protein is CASSLRGGPSGNTIYF. As DNA, the CDR3 is TGCGCCAGCAGCCTGAGGGGGGGGCCCTCTGGAAACACCATATATTTT. Filled out from reference TRBV5-1 and TRBJ1-3, the complete variable domain reads KAGVTQTPRYLIKTRGQQVTLSCSPISGHRSVSWYQQTPGQGLQFLFEYFSETQRNKGNFPGRFSGRQFSNSRSEMNVSTLELGDSALYLCASSLRGGPSGNTIYFGEGSWLTVV.

The rearrangement links TRBV13 to TRBJ2-5, with 9 bases aligning to TRBD2. The germline V gene has CDR1 PRHDT and CDR2 FYEKMQ (reference sequence). This CDR3 has 14 residues. After removal of 5 bases from V and 2 bases from J, the junction contained 3 bases not matched to a gene. CDR3 in DNA: TGTGCCAGCAGCAGCCTAGCGGGACAAGAGACCCAGTACTTC. Protein sequence: CASSSLAGQETQYF.

This chain uses TRBV19 with TRBJ1-5; 8 nucleotides agree with TRBD1. V shed 4 bases, J shed 3 bases, and the junction held 8 bases outside the gene matches. Germline loops: CDR1 LNHDA, CDR2 SQIVND (reference sequence). The CDR3 totals 16 residues. CDR3 amino acids: CASSTSGQGSNQPQHF. CDR3 bases: TGTGCCAGTAGTACCTCTGGACAGGGATCCAATCAGCCCCAGCATTTT.

The chain couples TRBV27 to TRBJ2-7; D remains unclear. Trimming removed 5 bases at V and 3 bases at J, with 8 bases between. CDR1 MNHEY and CDR2 SMNVEV come from the germline V gene (reference sequence). This CDR3 comprises 12 residues. CDR3 sequence (DNA): TGTGCCAGCAGTCGCGACAACTACGAGCAGTACTTC. It yields the protein CASSRDNYEQYF.

This chain joins TRBV12-5 and TRBJ2-3; 10 nucleotides align to TRBD2. Germline CDR1 and CDR2: LGHNT and FRNRAP. V dropped 6 bases and J dropped 2; count of bases not matched to a gene: 14. CDR3 length: 18 amino acids. CDR3 amino acids: CASGLQRASGGTTDTQYF. The CDR3 nucleotides are TGTGCTAGTGGCCTCCAACGAGCTAGCGGGGGAACCACAGATACGCAGTATTTT.

The gene calls are TRBV6-5 and TRBJ1-1; tentatively, D is TRBD1 (5 bases). This CDR3 has 15 amino acids. Deletions cut 0 bases from V and 3 bases from J, with 11 bases between. Germline CDR1 MNHEY, CDR2 SVGAGI. The CDR3 DNA reads TGTGCCAGCAGTTACTCGGCCGCGGGGGACACTGAAGCTTTCTTT. Protein product: CASSYSAAGDTEAFF.

The chain is built from TRBV4-1 and TRBJ1-4; 9 positions agree with TRBD1. Germline assignment: CDR1 MGHRA and CDR2 YSYEKL. The CDR3 consists of 15 residues. The V gene end was trimmed by 6 bases and the J gene end by 6 bases; junction bases not matched to a gene: 8. Written as DNA, the CDR3 is TGCGCCAGCAGGAAGCGGGACAGGGAGGATGAAAAACTGTTTTTT. It encodes CASRKRDREDEKLFF.